Listed below are T cell receptor beta chains from one sample, sequenced in a study of blood T cell repertoires in COVID-19. Assay used: immunoSEQ multiplex PCR; TCRdb lists only in-frame clones, some missing. The data contain hundreds of thousands of clones, around 88% of them singletons. The sample comprised PBMCs or T cells enriched from blood (not recorded which). These receptors all stem from a woman between 45 and 65 years old who had recovered from COVID-19. Each CDR3 is given with its conserved first and last residue. D genes are given only for firm matches. Clone size is not always given. Where it is, it says once, few, many or a class for expanded clones.

j_gene: TRBJ1-3
v_gene: TRBV9
d_gene: .
abundance: .
CDR3nt: TGTGCCAGCAGCGCGGAGGTGGGCGGAAACACCATATATTTT
CDR3aa: CASSAEVGGNTIYF

j_gene: TRBJ2-5
v_gene: TRBV21-1
d_gene: .
abundance: .
CDR3nt: TGTGCCAGCAGCTTGCGGGACAGTGCCCAGGAGACCCAGTACTTC
CDR3aa: CASSLRDSAQETQYF

j_gene: TRBJ2-5
v_gene: TRBV6-1
d_gene: .
abundance: .
CDR3nt: TGTGCCAGCAGTGAACTGTATGAGAAACAAGAGACCCAGTACTTC
CDR3aa: CASSELYEKQETQYF

j_gene: TRBJ1-1
v_gene: TRBV19
d_gene: .
abundance: .
CDR3nt: TGTGCCAGTAGTCCCCGGACTGCCATTCAAGCTTTCTTT
CDR3aa: CASSPRTAIQAFF

j_gene: TRBJ2-2
v_gene: TRBV3-1/TRBV3-2
d_gene: .
abundance: .
CDR3nt: TGTGCCAGCAGCCAAGATCAATGGGGGGACACCGGGGAGCTGTTTTTT
CDR3aa: CASSQDQWGDTGELFF

j_gene: TRBJ1-1
v_gene: TRBV4-1
d_gene: .
abundance: .
CDR3nt: TGCGCCAGCAGCCAAGCTGTCCGGGGGGAACAGGCTTTCTTT
CDR3aa: CASSQAVRGEQAFF

j_gene: TRBJ1-1
v_gene: TRBV30
d_gene: .
abundance: .
CDR3nt: TGTGCCTGGACCCCCGGACAACAATTTGAAGCTTTCTTT
CDR3aa: CAWTPGQQFEAFF

j_gene: TRBJ2-1
v_gene: TRBV19
d_gene: TRBD2
abundance: .
CDR3nt: TGTGCCAGTAGGCAACTAGCGGGAGTTTCAAATGAGCAGTTCTTC
CDR3aa: CASRQLAGVSNEQFF

j_gene: TRBJ1-2
v_gene: TRBV18
d_gene: TRBD1
abundance: .
CDR3nt: TGTGCCAGCTCACCCTCGACAGGGTTAAATAACTATGGCTACACCTTC
CDR3aa: CASSPSTGLNNYGYTF

j_gene: TRBJ2-7
v_gene: TRBV14
d_gene: TRBD2
abundance: .
CDR3nt: TGTGCCAGCAGCGGACAACTAGCGGGGAGCTCCGAGCAGTACTTC
CDR3aa: CASSGQLAGSSEQYF

j_gene: TRBJ1-5
v_gene: TRBV9
d_gene: .
abundance: .
CDR3nt: TGTGCCAGCAGCGTAGGAGACAGTAGCAATCAGCCCCAGCATTTT
CDR3aa: CASSVGDSSNQPQHF

j_gene: TRBJ1-4
v_gene: TRBV6-5
d_gene: .
abundance: .
CDR3nt: TGTGCCAGCAGTTACTCTTGGGGAGCTAGGGATGAAAAACTGTTTTTT
CDR3aa: CASSYSWGARDEKLFF

j_gene: TRBJ1-2
v_gene: TRBV5-6
d_gene: .
abundance: once
CDR3nt: TGTGCCAGCACCCCGTCGTGGGGGGGCGCCGTTCACTATGGCTACACCTTC
CDR3aa: CASTPSWGGAVHYGYTF

j_gene: TRBJ1-5
v_gene: TRBV27
d_gene: TRBD1
abundance: .
CDR3nt: TGTGCCAGCAGTTCCGTACAGGGGAGCAATCAGCCCCAGCATTTT
CDR3aa: CASSSVQGSNQPQHF

j_gene: TRBJ1-5
v_gene: TRBV5-1
d_gene: .
abundance: .
CDR3nt: TGCGCCAGCAGCCCTGGGGGGGTCTATCAGCCCCAGCATTTT
CDR3aa: CASSPGGVYQPQHF

j_gene: TRBJ1-6
v_gene: TRBV12-5
d_gene: TRBD1
abundance: .
CDR3nt: TGTGCTAGTGCCTCCGGGACAGCGAATTCACCCCTCCACTTT
CDR3aa: CASASGTANSPLHF

j_gene: TRBJ1-3
v_gene: TRBV3-1/TRBV3-2
d_gene: .
abundance: .
CDR3nt: TGTGCCAGCAGCCCCGATAACTTCCTTGGAAACACCATATATTTT
CDR3aa: CASSPDNFLGNTIYF

j_gene: TRBJ2-3
v_gene: TRBV2
d_gene: .
abundance: once
CDR3nt: TGTGCCATCCGAGTGGATACGCAGTATTTT
CDR3aa: CAIRVDTQYF

j_gene: TRBJ1-5
v_gene: TRBV27
d_gene: .
abundance: .
CDR3nt: TGTGCCAGCAGCCGTACAGGGTTGGCCAATCAGCCCCAGCATTTT
CDR3aa: CASSRTGLANQPQHF

j_gene: TRBJ1-1
v_gene: TRBV19
d_gene: .
abundance: .
CDR3nt: TGTGCCGCCTCGGGGTATGGCACTGAAGCTTTCTTT
CDR3aa: CAASGYGTEAFF

j_gene: TRBJ2-1
v_gene: TRBV9
d_gene: TRBD2
abundance: .
CDR3nt: TGTGCCAGCAGCGTAGGCGTTAGCGGGAATGAGCAGTTCTTC
CDR3aa: CASSVGVSGNEQFF

j_gene: TRBJ2-2
v_gene: TRBV3-1/TRBV3-2
d_gene: TRBD1
abundance: few
CDR3nt: TGTGCCAGCAGCCGCCTGACAGGGGGTGCCGGGGAGCTGTTTTTT
CDR3aa: CASSRLTGGAGELFF